These 25 T cell receptor beta chains were all obtained from the same sample, sequenced in a study of blood T cell repertoires in COVID-19. TCRdb's table, derived via immunoSEQ multiplex PCR, lists solely in-frame clones and lacks some. The sample lists about 310,000 clones, 75% to 90% seen once, with more than 2% in the top ten. What was sequenced was PBMCs or T cells enriched from blood (not recorded which). These receptors all stem from a man aged 25 to 45 who had recovered from COVID-19.

This chain uses TRBV12-5 with TRBJ1-2, with no clear D. Germline CDR1 reads LGHNT; CDR2 reads FRNRAP. With 6 bases removed from V and 7 bases from J, the gap between germline ends came to 9 bases. The CDR3 contains 11 residues. The CDR3 region is CASGALSGYTF. The CDR3 DNA is TGTGCTAGTGGAGCCTTGAGTGGCTACACCTTC. The entire variable domain, with the rest obtained from reference TRBV12-5 and TRBJ1-2, is as follows: DARVTQTPRHKVTEMGQEVTMRCQPILGHNTVFWYRQTMMQGLELLAYFRNRAPLDDSGMPKDRFSAEMPDATLATLKIQPSEPRDSAVYFCASGALSGYTFGSGTRLTVV.

The chain couples TRBV7-2 to TRBJ2-2, with D possibly TRBD1 on 5 matching bases. Germline V gives CDR1 SGHTA, CDR2 FQGNSA. This CDR3 comprises 15 residues. Trimming left V 5 bases short and J 4 bases short, with 14 bases between. As DNA, the CDR3 is TGTGCCAGCAGCGCCCACGCCCAGGGCACCGGGGAGCTGTTTTTT. Translated, it gives CASSAHAQGTGELFF.

The sample holds a few counts of this clone. The chain has TRBV4-1 and TRBJ1-5; the D gene is possibly TRBD1 (5 bases). CDR1 MGHRA and CDR2 YSYEKL come from the germline V gene. V gave up 0 bases and J gave up 5 bases, with 17 bases separating them. The CDR3 extends over 17 amino acids. The CDR3 loop is CASSQDSLPRADQPQHF. For the CDR3, the DNA is TGCGCCAGCAGCCAAGATTCGCTCCCCAGGGCGGATCAGCCCCAGCATTTT.

Comment on this clone: This sample includes further DNA sequences coding for the same CDR3. V usage is TRBV5-6 and J usage is TRBJ1-5; D remains unclear. Deletions cut 0 bases from V and 6 bases from J, with 13 bases between. CDR1 is SGHDT, CDR2 YYEEEE, per germline. This CDR3 is built from 15 residues. The CDR3 loop is CASSLGAGSRQPQHF. CDR3 in DNA: TGTGCCAGCAGCTTGGGAGCGGGGTCCCGTCAGCCCCAGCATTTT.

This clone was observed a handful of times. J is TRBJ1-1 and V is TRBV7-6, with D unclear. Germline V gives CDR1 SGHVS, CDR2 FNYEAQ. This CDR3 contains 13 residues. Trimming took 5 bases from V and 4 from J, leaving 11 bases between them. The CDR3 sequence: CASSLEIFTEAFF. The CDR3 region has the DNA TGTGCCAGCAGCCTCGAGATTTTCACTGAAGCTTTCTTT.

V gene TRBV29-1 combines with J gene TRBJ2-3; 9 bases map to TRBD2. This CDR3 spans 15 amino acids. The junction had 9 bases not matched to a gene; V was cut back by 4 bases and J by 4 bases. Per germline, CDR1 SQVTM and CDR2 ANQGSEA. DNA for the CDR3: TGCAGCGTTGCTCGGTCTAGCGGGGTTGCAGATACGCAGTATTTT. Amino acids: CSVARSSGVADTQYF.

This chain connects TRBV13 to TRBJ1-3; D remains ambiguous. Trimming took 4 bases from V and 0 from J, leaving 13 bases between them. The CDR3 covers 16 residues. Germline CDR1 reads PRHDT; CDR2 reads FYEKMQ (reference sequence). CDR3 sequence reads: CASSSPQAFSGNTIYF. The CDR3 region has the DNA TGTGCCAGCAGCTCCCCCCAGGCATTCTCTGGAAACACCATATATTTT.

Concerning this clone: Other DNA sequences within the sample encode an identical CDR3. The chain joins TRBV11-3 to TRBJ2-7; 9 bases are shared with TRBD1. Germline loops: CDR1 SGHNT, CDR2 YENEEA. The CDR3 sequence is 13 residues long. V was pared by 5 bases and J by 5 bases, with 4 bases of the junction left unmatched. The CDR3 nucleotides read TGTGCCAGCAGCCAGGACAGGGGTCACGAGCAGTACTTC. It translates to CASSQDRGHEQYF.

V gene TRBV23-1 combines with J gene TRBJ1-2; TRBD1 matches 9 bases. TRBV23-1 has ORF status, its function being uncertain. V lost 8 bases to trimming and J lost 0 bases; unmatched junction nucleotides: 7. The CDR3 extends over 15 amino acids. The CDR3 region has the DNA TGCGCCAGCCGGGACAGGGACTACTCTAACTATGGCTACACCTTC. This gives the protein CASRDRDYSNYGYTF.

The DNA for the CDR3 is TGTGCCAGCAGCTTGAAGCCCTCCTATGGCTACACCTTC. Its protein is CASSLKPSYGYTF. The chain uses TRBV5-6 and TRBJ1-2, with D unclear. The V gene lost 1 base and the J gene lost 4 bases, with 8 bases spanning the gap. This CDR3 comprises 13 residues. Germline lookup yields CDR1 SGHDT and CDR2 YYEEEE.

V and J are TRBV29-1 and TRBJ2-5, with 7 bases fitting TRBD1. J gave up 4 bases and V 7 bases, and 6 bases lay outside the gene matches. This CDR3 has 12 amino acids. CDR1 and CDR2 (germline): SQVTM, ANQGSEA. DNA of the CDR3: TGCAGCGGAAGGACAGGCGGAGAGACCCAGTACTTC. The encoded protein is CSGRTGGETQYF.

This chain uses TRBV4-3 with TRBJ1-2; D possibly corresponds to TRBD1 (6 bases). This CDR3 is 15 amino acids long. Germline values: CDR1 LGHNA, CDR2 YSLEER. Trimming took off 1 base at V and 2 bases at J, with 11 bases between the two ends. The DNA for the CDR3 is TGCGCCAGCAGCCAAGTTCAAGGACAGAACTATGGCTACACCTTC. Amino acid sequence: CASSQVQGQNYGYTF.

The chain couples TRBV5-1 to TRBJ1-1; possibly TRBD1 for D (6 bases). Trimming took off 0 bases at V and 6 bases at J, with 9 bases between the two ends. The CDR3 sequence is 13 residues long. CDR1 and CDR2 from the germline V gene are SGHRS and YFSETQ. The CDR3 reads CASSLGQAPEAFF. CDR3 bases: TGCGCCAGCAGCTTGGGACAGGCCCCTGAAGCTTTCTTT.

This clone was seen just once. The J gene is TRBJ1-1, the V gene TRBV4-3; no firm D call. V lost 0 bases and J 3 bases, leaving 11 bases between the germline ends. In germline, CDR1 is LGHNA, CDR2 YSLEER. The CDR3 has 15 amino acids. The CDR3 DNA is TGCGCCAGCAGCCAAGATACTGATCCGTACACTGAAGCTTTCTTT. Translation: CASSQDTDPYTEAFF.

This clone was recorded a few times. The gene calls are TRBV27 and TRBJ2-1; 13 bases are shared with TRBD2. The CDR3 has 14 amino acids. The V and J ends lost 10 bases and 9 bases, in that order; junction bases with no gene match: 9. Germline CDR1 reads MNHEY; CDR2 reads SMNVEV (reference sequence). The CDR3 is CATRTSGGGSEQFF. The CDR3 DNA sequence: TGTGCCACAAGGACTAGCGGGGGTGGGAGTGAGCAGTTCTTC.

The CDR3 coding sequence is TGTGCCAGCAGTGCCAGGGTAGGCACCGGGGAGCTGTTTTTT. Translated, it gives CASSARVGTGELFF. The chain carries TRBV2 and TRBJ2-2; a possible D gene is TRBD1 (5 bases). The V gene's germline CDR1 is SNHLY and CDR2 FYNNEI. V gave up 4 bases and J gave up 4 bases, with 10 bases separating them. This CDR3 has 14 amino acids.

This chain connects TRBV5-4 to TRBJ2-5; 10 bases line up with TRBD1. The junction had 4 bases not matched to a gene; V was cut back by 3 bases and J by 5 bases. This CDR3 contains 14 residues. Germline-derived CDR1 and CDR2 are SGHNT and YYREEE (reference sequence). The CDR3 DNA is TGTGCCAGCAGCTCGACAGGGGGCAAGGAGACCCAGTACTTC. The encoded protein is CASSSTGGKETQYF.

V gene TRBV18 combines with J gene TRBJ1-1, with D perhaps matching TRBD1 (6 bases). CDR3 length equals 14 residues. The V gene's germline CDR1 is KGHSH and CDR2 LQKENI. Deletions cut 5 bases from V and 4 bases from J, with 14 bases between. The CDR3 region is CASSMGAQATEAFF. The CDR3 DNA reads as TGTGCCAGCTCAATGGGGGCGCAGGCCACTGAAGCTTTCTTT.

The gene calls are TRBV7-9 and TRBJ1-5; 9 nucleotides align to TRBD1. The germline gives CDR1 SEHNR, CDR2 FQNEAQ (reference sequence). The V gene end was trimmed by 5 bases and the J gene end by 3 bases; junction bases not matched to a gene: 5. The CDR3 is made up of 15 amino acids. The CDR3: CASSQGQGNNQPQHF. CDR3 DNA sequence: TGTGCCAGCAGCCAAGGACAGGGGAACAATCAGCCCCAGCATTTT.

This clone was seen a handful of times. J is TRBJ2-1 and V is TRBV7-9, with D possibly matching TRBD2 (5 bases). Trimming pared 1 base from V and 10 bases from J, leaving 14 bases between. The CDR3 is 14 amino acids. Per germline, CDR1 SEHNR and CDR2 FQNEAQ (reference sequence). As DNA, the CDR3 is TGTGCCAGCAGCTTAGAAGTGAGGGCAGGCGAGCAGTTCTTC. Its translation: CASSLEVRAGEQFF.

The chain couples TRBV5-6 to TRBJ1-2, with 7 positions matching TRBD1. The CDR3 consists of 15 residues. CDR1 is SGHDT and CDR2 is YYEEEE in the germline V gene. Trimming took 4 bases from V and 2 from J; bases not matched to a gene: 8. Written as DNA, the CDR3 is TGTGCCAGCAGCAACAGGGGAGCTGGCAACTATGGCTACACCTTC. Its translation is CASSNRGAGNYGYTF.

The chain uses TRBV4-3 and TRBJ1-2; maybe TRBD1 (5 bases). CDR1 and CDR2 (germline): LGHNA, YSLEER. This CDR3 is built from 14 residues. Deletions cut 0 bases from V and 5 bases from J, with 10 bases between. The chain's CDR3 is CASSQDDRNYGYTF. The CDR3 DNA sequence: TGCGCCAGCAGCCAAGATGACAGAAATTATGGCTACACCTTC.

This clone has just a few counts. The DNA for the CDR3 is TGTGCCAGCAGTTTGACAGGCGATATTAAGCTGTTTTTT. Translation gives CASSLTGDIKLFF. The chain joins TRBV12-3 or TRBV12-4 to TRBJ2-2; tentatively, D is TRBD1 (6 bases). The CDR3 length is 13 residues. Trimming took 3 bases from V and 12 from J, leaving 14 bases between them.

This chain links TRBV3-1 (or the pseudogene TRBV3-2) with TRBJ1-2, with 7 bases lining up with TRBD1. V lost 4 bases, J lost 5 bases, and 10 bases stayed unmatched. Germline lookup yields CDR1 LGHDT and CDR2 YNNKEL (reference sequence). The CDR3 extends over 15 amino acids. The CDR3 protein is CASSPPEGALYGYTF. CDR3 nucleotides: TGTGCCAGCAGCCCTCCAGAGGGGGCACTTTATGGCTACACCTTC.

The chain links TRBV25-1 to TRBJ1-4; D remains ambiguous. The CDR3 runs 12 residues. V lost 4 bases and J lost 6, with 6 bases in between. The germline CDR1 and CDR2 sequences are MGHDK and SYGVNS. DNA of the CDR3: TGTGCCAGCAGTGCAGGCGATGAAAAACTGTTTTTT. It is translated as CASSAGDEKLFF.